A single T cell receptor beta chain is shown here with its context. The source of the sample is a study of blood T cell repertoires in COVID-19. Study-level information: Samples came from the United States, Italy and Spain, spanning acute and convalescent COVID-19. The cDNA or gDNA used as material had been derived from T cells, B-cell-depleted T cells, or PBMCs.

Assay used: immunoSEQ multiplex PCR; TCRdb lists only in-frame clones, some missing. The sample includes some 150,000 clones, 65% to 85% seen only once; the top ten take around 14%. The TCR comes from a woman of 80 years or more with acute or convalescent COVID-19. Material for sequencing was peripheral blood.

For the CDR3, the DNA is TGTGCCAGCAGAACCTCCGGGGGGGGCGGCGAGCAGTACTTC. Encoded protein: CASRTSGGGGEQYF. The chain combines TRBV3-1 (or the pseudogene TRBV3-2) with TRBJ2-7; 8 nucleotides agree with TRBD2. Germline lookup yields CDR1 LGHDT and CDR2 YNNKEL (reference sequence). J lost 6 bases, V lost 6 bases, and 10 bases had no gene match. The CDR3 has 14 residues.